A single sample is the source of the 3 T cell receptor beta chains below, sequenced in a study of T cell repertoires in cytomegalovirus infection. In TCRdb, the reads were re-called with MiXCR into one record per CDR3 protein. The sample lists a few hundred thousand distinct CDR3 sequences; approximately 26% were seen once. The sequenced material came from PBMCs. These receptors were taken from a human donor in good health (CMV status not recorded). Some clones in this sample may be carry-over from other donors' samples.

This clonotype was seen only a few times. The rearrangement links TRBV6-2 or TRBV6-3 to TRBJ2-1, with 8 positions matching TRBD2. CDR1 and CDR2 (germline): MNHEY, SVGEGT. This CDR3 has 16 amino acids. Germline trimming cut 6 bases from V and 9 bases from J; bases unmatched to any gene: 16. The CDR3 DNA follows: TGTGCCAGCAGGAGGATCGGGACTAGTTTTGTTATTGAGCAGTTCTTC. The encoded protein is CASRRIGTSFVIEQFF.

There are many counts of this clonotype. V usage is TRBV7-2 and J usage is TRBJ2-1; 9 bases are a match to TRBD2. The CDR3 loop spans 15 amino acids. Germline V gene lookup returns CDR1 SGHTA and CDR2 FQGNSA. The V gene end was trimmed by 5 bases and the J gene end by 8 bases; junction bases not matched to a gene: 10. The CDR3 DNA sequence: TGTGCCAGCAGCCAGACTAGCGGACCTTGGGATGAGCAGTTCTTC. This encodes CASSQTSGPWDEQFF.

Only a few counts were recorded for this clonotype. V is TRBV20-1 and J is TRBJ2-7; 7 bases align to TRBD1. Per the germline V gene, CDR1 is DFQATT and CDR2 is SNEGSKA (reference sequence). The trim removed 4 bases at V and 0 bases at J, leaving 3 bases unmatched. The CDR3 length is 13 residues. The CDR3 nucleotides are TGCAGTGCTACCGGGACAGTCTCCTACGAGCAGTACTTC. Translating gives CSATGTVSYEQYF.